Described below is a single TCR beta chain sequence and its context. Its target is not known. The data belong to a study of lymphopenia after photon versus proton radiotherapy. Study-wide results and limits: Post-nadir TCR diversity decline inversely tracked overall survival among those who died. Proton therapy kept repertoires fairly stable, unlike photons, which gained effector/memory cells.

This table comes from immunoSEQ multiplex PCR, and its TCRdb copy is limited to in-frame clones, with some not included. The table shows about 7,300 clones, with nearly 90% occurring only once. Sequencing was performed on peripheral blood, taken from a patient treated with photon-based radiotherapy. The sequence was obtained from a man in his 60s with cholangiocarcinoma.

This CDR3 reads CASSLGQGNTGELFF. The CDR3 DNA follows: TGCGCCAGCAGCTTGGGGCAGGGGAACACCGGGGAGCTGTTTTTT. The gene calls are TRBV5-1 and TRBJ2-2, with D perhaps TRBD1 (5 bases). The CDR3 loop spans 15 amino acids. Per germline, CDR1 SGHRS and CDR2 YFSETQ. V gave up 0 bases and J gave up 1 base, with 7 bases separating them.